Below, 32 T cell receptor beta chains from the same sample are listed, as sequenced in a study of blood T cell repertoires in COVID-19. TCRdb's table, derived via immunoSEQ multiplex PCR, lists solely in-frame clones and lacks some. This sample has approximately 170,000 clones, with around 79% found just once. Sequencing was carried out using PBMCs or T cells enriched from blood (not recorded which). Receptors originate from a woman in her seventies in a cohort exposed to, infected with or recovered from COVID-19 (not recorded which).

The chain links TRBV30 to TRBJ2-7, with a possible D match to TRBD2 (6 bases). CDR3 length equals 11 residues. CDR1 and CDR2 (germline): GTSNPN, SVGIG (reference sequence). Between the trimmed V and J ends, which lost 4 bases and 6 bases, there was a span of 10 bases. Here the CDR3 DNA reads TGTGCCTGGACTTGGGGAGGCGAGCAGTACTTC. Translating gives CAWTWGGEQYF.

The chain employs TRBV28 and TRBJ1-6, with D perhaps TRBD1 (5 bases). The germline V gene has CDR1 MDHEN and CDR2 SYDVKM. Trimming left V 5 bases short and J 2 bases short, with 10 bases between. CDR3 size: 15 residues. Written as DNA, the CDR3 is TGTGCCAGCAGTCCCGGACACGCCTATAATTCACCCCTCCACTTT. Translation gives CASSPGHAYNSPLHF.

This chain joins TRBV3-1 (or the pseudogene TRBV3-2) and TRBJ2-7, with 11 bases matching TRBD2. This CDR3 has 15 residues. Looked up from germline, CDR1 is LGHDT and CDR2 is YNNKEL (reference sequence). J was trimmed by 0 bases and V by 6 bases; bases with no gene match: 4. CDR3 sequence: CASSFGLAGSYEQYF. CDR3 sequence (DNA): TGTGCCAGCAGTTTCGGACTAGCGGGCTCCTACGAGCAGTACTTC.

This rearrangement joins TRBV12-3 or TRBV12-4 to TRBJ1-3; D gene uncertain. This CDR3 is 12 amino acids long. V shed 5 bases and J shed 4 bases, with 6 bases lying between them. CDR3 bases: TGTGCCAGCAGTCCCTTCGGAAACACCATATATTTT. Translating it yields CASSPFGNTIYF.

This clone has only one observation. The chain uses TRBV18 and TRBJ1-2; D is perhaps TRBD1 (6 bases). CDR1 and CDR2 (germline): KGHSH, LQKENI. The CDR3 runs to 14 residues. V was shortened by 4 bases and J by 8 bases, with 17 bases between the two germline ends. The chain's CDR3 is CASSQQQGREGYTF. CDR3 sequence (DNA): TGTGCCAGCTCACAACAACAGGGACGGGAAGGCTACACCTTC.

The CDR3 DNA follows: TGCGCCAGCAGCCAAGAGCGGGAGGCCTGGGAGACCCAGTACTTC. It specifies CASSQEREAWETQYF. J is TRBJ2-5 and V is TRBV4-3, with TRBD2 matching 8 bases. Germline V gene sequence: CDR1 LGHNA, CDR2 YSLEER. The CDR3 sequence is 15 residues long. Trimming cost V 0 bases and J 5 bases; bases outside gene matches: 5.

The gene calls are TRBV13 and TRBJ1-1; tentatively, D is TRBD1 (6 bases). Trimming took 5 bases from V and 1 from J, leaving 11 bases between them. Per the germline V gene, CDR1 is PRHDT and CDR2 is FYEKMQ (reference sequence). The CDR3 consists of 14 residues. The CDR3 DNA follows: TGTGCCAGCAGCCTACAGGGCCGGAACACTGAAGCTTTCTTT. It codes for CASSLQGRNTEAFF. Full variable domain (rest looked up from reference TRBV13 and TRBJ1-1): AAGVIQSPRHLIKEKRETATLKCYPIPRHDTVYWYQQGPGQDPQFLISFYEKMQSDKGSIPDRFSAQQFSDYHSELNMSSLELGDSALYFCASSLQGRNTEAFFGQGTRLTVV.

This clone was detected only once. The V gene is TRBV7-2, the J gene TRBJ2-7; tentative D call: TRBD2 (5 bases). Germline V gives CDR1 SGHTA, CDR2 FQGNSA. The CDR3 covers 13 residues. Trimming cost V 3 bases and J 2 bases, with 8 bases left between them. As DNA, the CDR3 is TGTGCCAGCAGCTTTTCTAGCCCCTACGAGCAGTACTTC. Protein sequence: CASSFSSPYEQYF.

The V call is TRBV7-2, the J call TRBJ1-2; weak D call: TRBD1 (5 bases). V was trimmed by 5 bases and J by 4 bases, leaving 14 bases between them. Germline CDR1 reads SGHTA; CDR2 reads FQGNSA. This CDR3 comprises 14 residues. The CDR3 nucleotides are TGTGCCAGCAGCCCCACAGGAGACTTCTATGGCTACACCTTC. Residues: CASSPTGDFYGYTF.

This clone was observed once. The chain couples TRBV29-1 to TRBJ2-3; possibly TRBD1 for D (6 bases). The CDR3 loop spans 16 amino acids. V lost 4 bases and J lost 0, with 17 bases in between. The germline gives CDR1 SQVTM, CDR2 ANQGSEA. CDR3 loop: CSVVLRTAESTDTQYF. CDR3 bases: TGCAGCGTTGTCCTAAGGACAGCCGAAAGCACAGATACGCAGTATTTT.

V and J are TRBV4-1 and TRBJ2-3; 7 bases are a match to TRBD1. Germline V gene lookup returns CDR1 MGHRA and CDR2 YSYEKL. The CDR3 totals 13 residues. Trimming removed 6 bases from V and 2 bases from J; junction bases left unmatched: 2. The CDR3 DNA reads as TGCGCCAGCAGTGGACAGGACACAGATACGCAGTATTTT. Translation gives CASSGQDTDTQYF.

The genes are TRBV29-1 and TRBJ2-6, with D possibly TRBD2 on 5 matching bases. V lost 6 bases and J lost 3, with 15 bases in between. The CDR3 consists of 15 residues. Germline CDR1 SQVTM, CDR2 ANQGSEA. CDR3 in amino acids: CSVLSGSGGANVLTF. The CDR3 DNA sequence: TGCAGCGTCCTATCGGGGTCCGGTGGGGCCAACGTCCTGACTTTC.

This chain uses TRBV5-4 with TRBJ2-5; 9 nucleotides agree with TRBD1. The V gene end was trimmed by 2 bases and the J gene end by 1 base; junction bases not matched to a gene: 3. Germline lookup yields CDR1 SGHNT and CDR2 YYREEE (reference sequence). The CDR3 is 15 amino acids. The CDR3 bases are TGTGCCAGCAGCTTACCGACAGGGGGCCAAGAGACCCAGTACTTC. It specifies CASSLPTGGQETQYF.

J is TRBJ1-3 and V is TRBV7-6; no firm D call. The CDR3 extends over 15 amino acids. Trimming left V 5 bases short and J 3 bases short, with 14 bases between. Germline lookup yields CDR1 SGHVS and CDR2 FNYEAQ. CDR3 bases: TGTGCCAGCAGCCCCACCGCTGGGCATGGAAACACCATATATTTT. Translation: CASSPTAGHGNTIYF.

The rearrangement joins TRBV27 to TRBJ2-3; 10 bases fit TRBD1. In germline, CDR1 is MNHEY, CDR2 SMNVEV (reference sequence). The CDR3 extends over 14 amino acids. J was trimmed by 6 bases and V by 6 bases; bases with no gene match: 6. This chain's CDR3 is CASRTGGRVDTQYF. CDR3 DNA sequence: TGTGCCAGCAGGACAGGGGGCAGGGTCGATACGCAGTATTTT.

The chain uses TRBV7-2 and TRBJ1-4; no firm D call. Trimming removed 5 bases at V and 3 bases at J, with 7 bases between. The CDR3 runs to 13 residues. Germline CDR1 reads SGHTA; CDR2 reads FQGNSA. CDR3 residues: CASSRAANEKLFF. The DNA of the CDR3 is TGTGCCAGCAGCCGTGCGGCTAATGAAAAACTGTTTTTT.

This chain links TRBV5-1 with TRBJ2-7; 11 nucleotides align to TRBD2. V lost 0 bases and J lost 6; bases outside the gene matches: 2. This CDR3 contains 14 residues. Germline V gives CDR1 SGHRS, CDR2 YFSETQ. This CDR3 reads CASSLVLAGVEQYF. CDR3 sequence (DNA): TGCGCCAGCAGCTTGGTACTAGCGGGAGTCGAGCAGTACTTC.

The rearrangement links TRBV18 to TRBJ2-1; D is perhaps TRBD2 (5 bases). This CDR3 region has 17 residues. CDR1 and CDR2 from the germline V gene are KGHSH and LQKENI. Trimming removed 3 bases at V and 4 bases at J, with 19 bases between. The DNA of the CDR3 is TGTGCCAGCTCACCCCGGACCTCGGGTACGGGGTACAATGAGCAGTTCTTC. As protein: CASSPRTSGTGYNEQFF.

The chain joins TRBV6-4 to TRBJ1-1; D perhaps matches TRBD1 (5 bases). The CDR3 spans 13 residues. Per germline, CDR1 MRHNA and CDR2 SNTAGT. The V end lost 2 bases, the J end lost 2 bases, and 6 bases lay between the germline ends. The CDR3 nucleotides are TGTGCCAGCAGTGACGACAGAAACACTGAAGCTTTCTTT. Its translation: CASSDDRNTEAFF.

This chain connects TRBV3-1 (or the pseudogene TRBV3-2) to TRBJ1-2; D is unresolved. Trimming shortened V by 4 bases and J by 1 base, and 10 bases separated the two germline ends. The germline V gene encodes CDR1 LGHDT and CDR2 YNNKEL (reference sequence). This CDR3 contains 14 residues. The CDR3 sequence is CASSRRSGNYGYTF. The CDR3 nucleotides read TGTGCCAGCAGCCGACGCAGCGGTAACTATGGCTACACCTTC.

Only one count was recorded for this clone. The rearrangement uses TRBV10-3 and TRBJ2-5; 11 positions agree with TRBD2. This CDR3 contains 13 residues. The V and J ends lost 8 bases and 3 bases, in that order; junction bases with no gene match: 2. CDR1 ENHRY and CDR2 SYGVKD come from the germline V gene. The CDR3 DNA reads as TGTGCCATCGGGACTAGCGGTAAAGAGACCCAGTACTTC. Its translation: CAIGTSGKETQYF.

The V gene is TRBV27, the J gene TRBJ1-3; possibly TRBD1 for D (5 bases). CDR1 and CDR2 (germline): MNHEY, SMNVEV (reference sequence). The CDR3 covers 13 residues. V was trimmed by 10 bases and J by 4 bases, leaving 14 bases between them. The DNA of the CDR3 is TGTGCCACCCGGCCATCAGGGGGAAACACCATATATTTT. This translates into CATRPSGGNTIYF.

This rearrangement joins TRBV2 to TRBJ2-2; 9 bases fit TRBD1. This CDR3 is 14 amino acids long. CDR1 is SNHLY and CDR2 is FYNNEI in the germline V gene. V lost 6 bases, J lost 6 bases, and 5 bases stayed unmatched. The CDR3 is CASRGQGSAGELFF. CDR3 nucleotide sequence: TGTGCCAGCAGGGGACAGGGTTCGGCCGGGGAGCTGTTTTTT.

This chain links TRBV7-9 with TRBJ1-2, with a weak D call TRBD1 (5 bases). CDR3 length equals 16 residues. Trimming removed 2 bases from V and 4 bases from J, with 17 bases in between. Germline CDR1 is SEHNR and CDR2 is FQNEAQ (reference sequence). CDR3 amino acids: CASSLSLGGGGYGYTF. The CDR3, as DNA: TGTGCCAGCAGCTTATCCCTAGGCGGCGGGGGCTATGGCTACACCTTC.

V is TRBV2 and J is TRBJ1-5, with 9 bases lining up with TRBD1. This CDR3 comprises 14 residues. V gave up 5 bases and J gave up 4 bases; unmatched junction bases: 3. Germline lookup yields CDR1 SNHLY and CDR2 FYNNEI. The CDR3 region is CASSWDRVNQPQHF. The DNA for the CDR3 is TGTGCCAGCAGTTGGGACAGGGTAAATCAGCCCCAGCATTTT.

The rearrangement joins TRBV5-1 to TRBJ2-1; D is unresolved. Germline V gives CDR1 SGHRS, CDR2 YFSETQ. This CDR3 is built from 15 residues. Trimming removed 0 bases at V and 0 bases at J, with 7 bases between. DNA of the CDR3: TGCGCCAGCAGCTTGGACGGCGGCTCCTACAATGAGCAGTTCTTC. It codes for CASSLDGGSYNEQFF.

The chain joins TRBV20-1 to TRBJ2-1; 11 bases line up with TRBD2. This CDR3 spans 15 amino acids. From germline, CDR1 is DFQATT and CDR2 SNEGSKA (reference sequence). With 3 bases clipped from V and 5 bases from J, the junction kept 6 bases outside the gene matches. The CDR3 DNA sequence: TGCAGTGCTAGTCGGGTAGCGGGAGGGCACAATGAGCAGTTCTTC. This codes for CSASRVAGGHNEQFF.

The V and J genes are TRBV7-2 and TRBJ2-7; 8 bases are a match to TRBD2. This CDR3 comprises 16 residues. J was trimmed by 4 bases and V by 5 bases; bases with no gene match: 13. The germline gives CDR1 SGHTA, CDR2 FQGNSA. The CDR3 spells CASSLLLAGLGYEQYF. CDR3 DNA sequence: TGTGCCAGCAGCCTCCTTTTAGCGGGGTTGGGTTACGAGCAGTACTTC.

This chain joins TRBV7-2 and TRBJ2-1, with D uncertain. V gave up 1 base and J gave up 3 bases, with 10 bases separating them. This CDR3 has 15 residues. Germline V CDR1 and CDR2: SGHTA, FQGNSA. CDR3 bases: TGTGCCAGCAGCTTAGGTAGAATTGACTACAATGAGCAGTTCTTC. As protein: CASSLGRIDYNEQFF. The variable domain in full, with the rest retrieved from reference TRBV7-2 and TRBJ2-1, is GAGVSQSPSNKVTEKGKDVELRCDPISGHTALYWYRQSLGQGLEFLIYFQGNSAPDKSGLPSDRFSAERTGGSVSTLTIQRTQQEDSAVYLCASSLGRIDYNEQFFGPGTRLTVL.

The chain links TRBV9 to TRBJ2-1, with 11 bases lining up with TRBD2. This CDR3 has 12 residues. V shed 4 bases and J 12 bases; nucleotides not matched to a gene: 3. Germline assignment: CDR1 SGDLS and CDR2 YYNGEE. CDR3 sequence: CASSIGTSGQFF. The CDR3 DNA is TGTGCCAGCAGCATTGGGACTAGCGGGCAGTTCTTC.

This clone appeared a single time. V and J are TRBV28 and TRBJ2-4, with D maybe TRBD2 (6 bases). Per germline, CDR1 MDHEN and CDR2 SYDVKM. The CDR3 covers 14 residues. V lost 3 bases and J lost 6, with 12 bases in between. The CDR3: CASSFGGASNIQYF. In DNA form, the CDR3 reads TGTGCCAGCAGTTTTGGCGGGGCCTCAAACATTCAGTACTTC.

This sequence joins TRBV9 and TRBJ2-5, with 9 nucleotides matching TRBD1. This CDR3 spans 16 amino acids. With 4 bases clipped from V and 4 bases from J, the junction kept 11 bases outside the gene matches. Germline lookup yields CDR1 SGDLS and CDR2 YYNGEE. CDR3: CASSITGTGNGETQYF. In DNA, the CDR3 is TGTGCCAGCAGCATTACCGGGACAGGGAATGGAGAGACCCAGTACTTC.